The TCR beta chain under discussion was sequenced for a study of human T cells and chemical hapten exposure. A note on this clonotype: Its antigen is not identified.

From the RACE reads, TCRdb called clonotypes with MiXCR, one entry per CDR3 protein. Of 35,000 to 50,000 distinct CDR3 sequences in the sample, around 12% were seen once. Germline CDR1 and CDR2: MRHNA and SNTAGT. This CDR3 region has 13 residues. V dropped 6 bases and J dropped 6 bases, with 11 bases sitting between them. Time point in this sample: pre-sensitization, week 0. The treatment here: therapeutic diphenylcyclopropenone sensitization with weekly scalp DPC. Study findings and constraints: Against controls, expanded TCRs gave rise to significantly more large CDR3 similarity clusters.

The chain recombines TRBV6-4 with TRBJ2-2, with D maybe TRBD2 (6 bases). The clonotype comes from a young woman with alopecia areata. Some clones in this sample may be carry-over from other donors' samples. The specimen was whole blood, collected in connection with sensitization to the hapten diphenylcyclopropenone (DPC). CDR3 DNA: TGTGCCAGCAGAGGTGGCGGGGCCGGGGAGCTGTTTTTT. This translates into CASRGGGAGELFF.